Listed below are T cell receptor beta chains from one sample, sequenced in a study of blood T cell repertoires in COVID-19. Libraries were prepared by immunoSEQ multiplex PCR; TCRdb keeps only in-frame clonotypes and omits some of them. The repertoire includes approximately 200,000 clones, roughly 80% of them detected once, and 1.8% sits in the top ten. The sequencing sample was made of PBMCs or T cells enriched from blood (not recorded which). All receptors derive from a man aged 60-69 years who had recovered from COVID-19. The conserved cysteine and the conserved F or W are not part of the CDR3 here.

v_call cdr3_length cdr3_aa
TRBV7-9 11 ASRPQGANEQY
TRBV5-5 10 ASSLTPSPLH
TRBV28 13 ASSLWDSTGNEQF
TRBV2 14 ASSGTGQPLGLGYT
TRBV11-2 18 ASSLDGTSGGARWQETQY
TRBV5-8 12 ASSSREPPYEQY
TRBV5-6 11 ASSLGGGTEAF
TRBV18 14 ASSPPDSTPGDTQY
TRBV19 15 ASSILGAGGRGDTQY
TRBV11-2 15 ASSLVRLAGGTGELF
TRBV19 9 ATGTRDEQF
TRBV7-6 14 ASSVGTSGGAAEQY
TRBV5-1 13 ASSLEGELSSPLH
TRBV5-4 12 ASSPGTENSPLH
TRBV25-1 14 ASTPERQGALETQY
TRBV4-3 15 ASSLQGWGTRQETQY
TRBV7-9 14 ASSEQGKAMNTEAF
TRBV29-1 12 SVGTGGTGYGYT
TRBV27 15 ASSLVGGPANTGELF
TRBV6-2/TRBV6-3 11 ASSLTRGAFQY
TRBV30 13 AWSFGSYGGEKLF
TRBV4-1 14 ASSQEGGETQETQY
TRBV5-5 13 ASSFQGIGTDTQY
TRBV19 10 ASTGTGAGYT
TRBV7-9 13 ASSSGQNSGNTIY
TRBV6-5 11 ASRGSPYNEQF
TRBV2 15 ASSPTWAGDTSYEQY
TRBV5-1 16 ASSLGLAEITPTYEQY
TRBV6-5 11 ASSRGGGEKLF
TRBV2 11 ASSDGGANEQF
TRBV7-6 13 ASSPDGQSNQPQH
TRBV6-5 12 ASSYAGVDTEAF
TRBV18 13 ASSPVDRYGTEAF
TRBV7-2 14 ASSFPDPRVSYGYT
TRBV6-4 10 ATPGQVLEAF